The 9 T cell receptor beta chains below were found in one sample sequenced in a study of CD8+ T cells in alopecia areata. Following RNA extraction, reverse transcription yielded cDNA that acted as the sequencing template. Only in-frame clones appear in the TCRdb table, and some are missing; sequencing was by immunoSEQ multiplex PCR. The sample carries some 100,000 clones, under 40% recorded once. The sequenced sample was CD4+ T cells sorted from blood. The receptors stem from a human donor with alopecia areata.

The sample holds a few counts of this clone. This chain connects TRBV28 to TRBJ2-5, with a weak D call TRBD1 (5 bases). Germline CDR1 reads MDHEN; CDR2 reads SYDVKM. This CDR3 region has 15 residues. V was pared by 6 bases and J by 1 base, with 15 bases between. As DNA, the CDR3 is TGTGCCAGCAGGGCCCCCTCCAGGGCCCAAGAGACCCAGTACTTC. Translating it yields CASRAPSRAQETQYF. Full variable domain (missing parts from reference TRBV28 and TRBJ2-5): DVKVTQSSRYLVKRTGEKVFLECVQDMDHENMFWYRQDPGLGLRLIYFSYDVKMKEKGDIPEGYSVSREKKERFSLILESASTNQTSMYLCASRAPSRAQETQYFGPGTRLLVL.

Only a few counts were recorded for this clone. The V gene is TRBV2, the J gene TRBJ2-5; D gene uncertain. Trimming pared 8 bases from V and 0 bases from J, leaving 10 bases between. CDR3 length equals 13 residues. Germline V gives CDR1 SNHLY, CDR2 FYNNEI. The CDR3 DNA reads TGTGCCAGCTTACGTACCAACCAAGAGACCCAGTACTTC. Its protein is CASLRTNQETQYF.

This rearrangement joins TRBV30 to TRBJ1-3; D unclear. The V end was cut by 2 bases, the J end by 2 bases, with 7 bases between. The V gene's germline CDR1 is GTSNPN and CDR2 SVGIG (reference sequence). The CDR3 totals 13 residues. The CDR3 region is CAWSPGPGNTIYF. CDR3 coding DNA: TGTGCCTGGAGTCCGGGCCCTGGAAACACCATATATTTT.

This clone was counted between two and nine times. The chain uses TRBV11-2 and TRBJ2-3; no clear D gene. Germline V gene data show CDR1 as SGHAT and CDR2 as FQNNGV. Trimming removed 5 bases from V and 1 base from J, with 13 bases in between. The length of the CDR3 is 15 residues. The CDR3 protein is CASSRPNLGTDTQYF. DNA for the CDR3: TGTGCCAGCAGCCGACCCAACCTTGGCACAGATACGCAGTATTTT.

This clone appeared a few times. The chain recombines TRBV5-5 with TRBJ1-1, with 7 bases identical to TRBD1. CDR3 length: 15 residues. The ends lost 4 bases at V and 4 bases at J; junction bases unmatched: 10. CDR1 is SGHKS and CDR2 is YYEKEE in the germline V gene (reference sequence). CDR3 region: CASSATTGYSTEAFF. Written as DNA, the CDR3 is TGTGCCAGCAGCGCTACGACAGGGTATAGCACTGAAGCTTTCTTT.

The chain employs TRBV7-2 and TRBJ2-7; the match to TRBD1 covers 8 bases. The CDR3 loop spans 15 amino acids. With 5 bases clipped from V and 4 bases from J, the junction kept 10 bases outside the gene matches. The V gene's germline CDR1 is SGHTA and CDR2 FQGNSA. CDR3 sequence (DNA): TGTGCCAGCAGCCCCCGACAGGGGTTGGAATACGAGCAGTACTTC. The encoded protein is CASSPRQGLEYEQYF.

The rearrangement links TRBV30 to TRBJ1-5, with a weak D call TRBD1 (6 bases). V gave up 2 bases and J gave up 6 bases, with 11 bases separating them. This CDR3 is built from 13 residues. Germline loops: CDR1 GTSNPN, CDR2 SVGIG (reference sequence). CDR3 sequence (DNA): TGTGCCTGGAGTACCACAGGGTTTCAGCCCCAGCATTTT. Its translation is CAWSTTGFQPQHF.

The chain joins TRBV9 to TRBJ2-2; D is undetermined. This CDR3 comprises 13 residues. With 0 bases removed from V and 3 bases from J, the gap between germline ends came to 3 bases. The V gene's germline CDR1 is SGDLS and CDR2 YYNGEE. CDR3: CASSVGDTGELFF. CDR3 nucleotides: TGTGCCAGCAGCGTAGGAGACACCGGGGAGCTGTTTTTT.

The rearrangement joins TRBV9 to TRBJ2-2, with D maybe TRBD1 (6 bases). Germline V gene data show CDR1 as SGDLS and CDR2 as YYNGEE. The CDR3 runs 15 residues. V was shortened by 3 bases and J by 4 bases, with 13 bases between the two germline ends. The CDR3 coding sequence is TGTGCCAGCAGCGCCCCGTCAGGGGTCACCGGGGAGCTGTTTTTT. It yields the protein CASSAPSGVTGELFF.